Reported below is one TCR beta chain. The target antigen is unknown. MiXCR was run by TCRdb on the reads, yielding one entry per CDR3 protein. Of more than 200,000 distinct CDR3 sequences listed, over 8% are singletons. These data are taken from a study of T cell repertoires in cytomegalovirus infection. Looking at the study overall: It was the public TCR beta signatures that indicated both CMV infection and matching HLA type.

Overall study results and limits: Summed frequency of public TCR beta families distinguished CMV carriers with the relevant HLA.

This CDR3 is 14 amino acids long. Germline V lookup: CDR1 MDHEN, CDR2 SYDVKM. Trimming stripped 3 bases from V and 1 base from J, with 9 bases between. Sequenced sample: PBMCs. The TCR was taken from a human donor in good health (CMV status not recorded). Some clones in this sample may be carry-over from other donors' samples. The chain is built from TRBV28 and TRBJ2-5; D gene uncertain. CDR3 DNA sequence: TGTGCCAGCAGTTTCGGGCCCGTCCAAGAGACCCAGTACTTC. This sequence encodes CASSFGPVQETQYF.